This T cell receptor (beta chain) was obtained from a study of type 1 and type 2 diabetes patients. Findings and caveats of the study: In CD4+ and CD8+ T cells, type 2 diabetes diversity exceeded type 1.

The CDR3 spans 11 residues. V was pared by 5 bases and J by 4 bases, with 5 bases between. Germline CDR1 LNHDA, CDR2 SQIVND (reference sequence). As for this clonotype: Its antigen is not known.

Anyone with other autoimmune disease or infection in the prior four weeks was excluded. Around 10 milliliters of peripheral blood were drawn from each donor. Amplification started from genomic DNA. Multiplex PCR with 30 forward and 13 reverse primers amplified the TCR beta CDR3. TCRdb processed the multiplex PCR reads anew with MiXCR; each CDR3 protein has one entry. The sample shows fewer than 300,000 distinct CDR3 sequences, more than 40% of them seen only once. This sequence originates from a man between 18 and 35 years old with type 2 diabetes. The rearrangement links TRBV19 to TRBJ1-2, with no clear D. The sequenced sample consisted of peripheral blood mononuclear cells (PBMCs). CDR3 residues: CASSDAYGYTF. The CDR3 DNA is TGTGCCAGTAGTGACGCCTATGGCTACACCTTC. The variable domain in full, with the rest retrieved from reference TRBV19 and TRBJ1-2, is DGGITQSPKYLFRKEGQNVTLSCEQNLNHDAMYWYRQDPGQGLRLIYYSQIVNDFQKGDIAEGYSVSREKKESFPLTVTSAQKNPTAFYLCASSDAYGYTFGSGTRLTVV.